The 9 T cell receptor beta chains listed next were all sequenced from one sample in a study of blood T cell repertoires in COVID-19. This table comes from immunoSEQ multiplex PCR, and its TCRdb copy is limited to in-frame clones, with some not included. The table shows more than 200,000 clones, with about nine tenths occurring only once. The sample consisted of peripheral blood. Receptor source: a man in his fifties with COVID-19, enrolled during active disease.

The CDR3 nucleotides are TGCGCCAGCAGCTTGCTAGGATCTTATAATTCACCCCTCCACTTT. As protein: CASSLLGSYNSPLHF. This sequence joins TRBV5-1 and TRBJ1-6; the D is unclear. This CDR3 is 15 amino acids long. Trimming took 1 base from V and 4 from J, leaving 9 bases between them. Looked up from germline, CDR1 is SGHRS and CDR2 is YFSETQ.

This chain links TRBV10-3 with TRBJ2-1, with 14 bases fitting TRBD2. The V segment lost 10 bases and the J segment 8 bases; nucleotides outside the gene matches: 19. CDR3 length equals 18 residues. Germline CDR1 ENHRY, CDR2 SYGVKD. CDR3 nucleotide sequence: TGTGCCACCTCCTCCTCCGGGACTAGCGGGAGACGGGTAGATGAGCAGTTCTTC. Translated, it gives CATSSSGTSGRRVDEQFF.

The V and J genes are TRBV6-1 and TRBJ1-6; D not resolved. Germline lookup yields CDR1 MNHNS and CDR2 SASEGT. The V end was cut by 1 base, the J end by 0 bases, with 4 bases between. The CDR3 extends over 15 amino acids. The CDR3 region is CASSEGSSYNSPLHF. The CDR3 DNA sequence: TGTGCCAGCAGTGAAGGGAGCTCCTATAATTCACCCCTCCACTTT.

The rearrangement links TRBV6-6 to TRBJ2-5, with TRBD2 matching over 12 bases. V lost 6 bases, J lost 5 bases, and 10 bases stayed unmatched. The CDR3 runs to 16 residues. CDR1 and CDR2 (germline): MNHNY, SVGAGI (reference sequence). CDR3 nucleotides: TGTGCCAGCAGATCACTAGCGGGAGGACACCGGGAGACCCAGTACTTC. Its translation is CASRSLAGGHRETQYF.

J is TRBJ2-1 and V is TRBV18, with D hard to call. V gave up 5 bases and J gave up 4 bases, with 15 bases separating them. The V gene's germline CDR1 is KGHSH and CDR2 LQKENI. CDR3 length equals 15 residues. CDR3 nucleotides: TGTGCCAGCTCATATACAGCTGCCGCTTACAATGAGCAGTTCTTC. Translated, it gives CASSYTAAAYNEQFF. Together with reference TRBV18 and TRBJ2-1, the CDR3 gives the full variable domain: NAGVMQNPRHLVRRRGQEARLRCSPMKGHSHVYWYRQLPEEGLKFMVYLQKENIIDESGMPKERFSAEFPKEGPSILRIQQVVRGDSAAYFCASSYTAAAYNEQFFGPGTRLTVL.

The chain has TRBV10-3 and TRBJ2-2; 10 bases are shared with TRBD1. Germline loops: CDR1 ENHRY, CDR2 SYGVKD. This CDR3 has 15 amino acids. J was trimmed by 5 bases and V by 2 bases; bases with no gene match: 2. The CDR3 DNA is TGTGCCATCAGTGAGGGGACAGGGGATACCGGGGAGCTGTTTTTT. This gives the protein CAISEGTGDTGELFF.

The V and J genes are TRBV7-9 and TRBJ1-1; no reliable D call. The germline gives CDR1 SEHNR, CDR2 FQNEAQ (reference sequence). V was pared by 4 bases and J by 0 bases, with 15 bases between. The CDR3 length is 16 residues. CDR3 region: CASSSLGVPMNTEAFF. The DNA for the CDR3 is TGTGCCAGCAGCTCTCTCGGGGTGCCGATGAACACTGAAGCTTTCTTT. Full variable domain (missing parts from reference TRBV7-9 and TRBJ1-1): DTGVSQNPRHKITKRGQNVTFRCDPISEHNRLYWYRQTLGQGPEFLTYFQNEAQLEKSRLLSDRFSAERPKGSFSTLEIQRTEQGDSAMYLCASSSLGVPMNTEAFFGQGTRLTVV.

Written as DNA, the CDR3 is TGTGCCAGCAGCCAGGGACAGGGGGGCCCTAACGAGCAGTACTTC. This sequence encodes CASSQGQGGPNEQYF. V is TRBV4-2 and J is TRBJ2-7; 11 nucleotides agree with TRBD1. V gave up 3 bases and J gave up 5 bases; unmatched junction bases: 6. CDR1 is LGHNA and CDR2 is YNFKEQ in the germline V gene. CDR3 length: 15 residues.

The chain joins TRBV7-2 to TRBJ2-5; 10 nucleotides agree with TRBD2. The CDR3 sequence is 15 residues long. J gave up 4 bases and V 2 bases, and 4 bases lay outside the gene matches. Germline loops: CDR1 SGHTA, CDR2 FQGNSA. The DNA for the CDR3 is TGTGCCAGCAGCTTAAGCGGGGGGGCCGGAGAGACCCAGTACTTC. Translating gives CASSLSGGAGETQYF.